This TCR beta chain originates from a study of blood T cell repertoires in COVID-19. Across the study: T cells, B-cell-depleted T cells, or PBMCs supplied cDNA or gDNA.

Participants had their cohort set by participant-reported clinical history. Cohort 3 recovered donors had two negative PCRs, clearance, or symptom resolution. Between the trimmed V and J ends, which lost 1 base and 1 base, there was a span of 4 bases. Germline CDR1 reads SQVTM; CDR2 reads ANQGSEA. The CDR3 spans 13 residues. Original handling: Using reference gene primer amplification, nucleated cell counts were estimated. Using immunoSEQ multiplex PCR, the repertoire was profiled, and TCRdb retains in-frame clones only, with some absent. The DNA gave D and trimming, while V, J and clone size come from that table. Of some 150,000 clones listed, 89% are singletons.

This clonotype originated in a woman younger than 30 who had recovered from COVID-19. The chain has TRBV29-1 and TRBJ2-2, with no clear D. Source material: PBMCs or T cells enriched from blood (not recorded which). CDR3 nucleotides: TGCAGCGTTGAAGTAGAGAACACCGGGGAGCTGTTTTTT. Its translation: CSVEVENTGELFF.